Shown below are 23 T cell receptor beta chains from a single sample sequenced in a study of T-cell reconstitution after alpha-beta-depleted transplantation in children. Preparing the TCRbeta library involved the use of unique molecular identifiers. TCRdb itself ran the PCR reads through MiXCR, one entry per CDR3 protein. The data hold some 590,000 distinct CDR3 sequences, with roughly a tenth observed a single time. The sample here was PBMCs from the stem cell graft donor, taken from the stem cell graft. The receptors originated from a human donor who donated a stem cell graft to a child with acute myeloid leukemia.

This sequence joins TRBV30 and TRBJ2-5; D not certain. Germline V lookup: CDR1 GTSNPN, CDR2 SVGIG (reference sequence). This CDR3 contains 13 residues. Trimming took 1 base from V and 1 from J, leaving 7 bases between them. The CDR3 bases are TGTGCCTGGAGTGAGCGCGCCCAAGAGACCCAGTACTTC. Translation gives CAWSERAQETQYF.

This rearrangement joins TRBV15 to TRBJ2-3, with 7 bases matching TRBD2. In germline, CDR1 is LNHNV, CDR2 YYDKDF (reference sequence). The ends lost 9 bases at V and 4 bases at J; junction bases unmatched: 10. This CDR3 spans 14 amino acids. The CDR3 loop is CATSGLGGSDTQYF. CDR3 in DNA: TGTGCCACGTCAGGACTAGGAGGATCAGATACGCAGTATTTT.

The table lists this clonotype with a few counts. V usage is TRBV4-3 and J usage is TRBJ2-3; no reliable D call. In germline, CDR1 is LGHNA, CDR2 YSLEER. There are 15 residues in the CDR3. Trimming removed 0 bases at V and 0 bases at J, with 7 bases between. CDR3 residues: CASSQDFVSTDTQYF. The CDR3 coding sequence is TGCGCCAGCAGCCAAGATTTCGTGAGCACAGATACGCAGTATTTT.

The rearrangement links TRBV5-1 to TRBJ2-3; 8 bases map to TRBD1. This CDR3 is 14 amino acids long. Trimming cost V 3 bases and J 3 bases; bases outside gene matches: 3. CDR1 SGHRS and CDR2 YFSETQ come from the germline V gene. CDR3 in DNA: TGCGCCAGCAGCTCGACAGGGGTTACAGATACGCAGTATTTT. Translated: CASSSTGVTDTQYF.

This chain joins TRBV6-5 and TRBJ2-2; D perhaps matches TRBD1 (5 bases). The CDR3 extends over 15 amino acids. CDR1 MNHEY and CDR2 SVGAGI come from the germline V gene. V gave up 0 bases and J gave up 4 bases, with 9 bases separating them. CDR3 DNA: TGTGCCAGCAGTTACTCGAATCAGGGCACCGGGGAGCTGTTTTTT. It translates to CASSYSNQGTGELFF.

In its sample, this clonotype was seen many times. V gene TRBV20-1 combines with J gene TRBJ2-6; D remains ambiguous. The CDR3 has 15 amino acids. V lost 0 bases and J 0 bases, leaving 6 bases between the germline ends. Germline values: CDR1 DFQATT, CDR2 SNEGSKA (reference sequence). The DNA of the CDR3 is TGCAGTGCTAGAGAGGGCAGCTCTGGGGCCAACGTCCTGACTTTC. It is translated as CSAREGSSGANVLTF.

This clonotype was seen ten or more times. The J gene is TRBJ2-7, the V gene TRBV15; D is possibly TRBD2 (6 bases). This CDR3 is 14 amino acids long. V was pared by 1 base and J by 5 bases, with 12 bases between. The germline gives CDR1 LNHNV, CDR2 YYDKDF (reference sequence). The CDR3 here is CATSRGGELNEQYF. CDR3 DNA: TGTGCCACCAGCAGAGGGGGGGAGCTCAACGAGCAGTACTTC.

This chain connects TRBV4-1 to TRBJ2-1; 8 nucleotides agree with TRBD2. The CDR3 length is 22 residues. CDR1 and CDR2 from the germline V gene are MGHRA and YSYEKL. Trimming cost V 2 bases and J 0 bases; bases outside gene matches: 21. The CDR3 region has the DNA TGCGCCAGCAGCCAATACCTTGAGCCGGGACTAGTCGGCCCGAGCTCCTACAATGAGCAGTTCTTC. As protein: CASSQYLEPGLVGPSSYNEQFF.

CDR3 bases: TGCAGTGCTAGATCACGGACTAGCGGAGCAGATACGCAGTATTTT. Translating gives CSARSRTSGADTQYF. J is TRBJ2-3 and V is TRBV20-1, with 10 nucleotides matching TRBD2. J was trimmed by 4 bases and V by 2 bases; bases with no gene match: 6. This CDR3 comprises 15 residues. Germline lookup yields CDR1 DFQATT and CDR2 SNEGSKA (reference sequence).

This clonotype was counted a few times. The V and J genes are TRBV7-2 and TRBJ2-1; D call uncertain. Trimming left V 5 bases short and J 0 bases short, with 11 bases between. The CDR3 is 15 amino acids. The germline CDR1 and CDR2 sequences are SGHTA and FQGNSA. CDR3 DNA: TGTGCCAGCAGCGAGCAGCCGAGCTCCTACAATGAGCAGTTCTTC. Translating it yields CASSEQPSSYNEQFF.

V gene TRBV20-1 combines with J gene TRBJ1-2; D gene ambiguous. Germline loops: CDR1 DFQATT, CDR2 SNEGSKA (reference sequence). V lost 0 bases and J lost 8, with 19 bases in between. The CDR3 consists of 15 residues. The CDR3 reads CSARDKSGSSWGYTF. In DNA, the CDR3 is TGCAGTGCTAGAGATAAAAGTGGATCTTCATGGGGCTACACCTTC.

To note about this clonotype: This may be a read error, as it is one base from a much larger clone. The V and J genes are TRBV4-3 and TRBJ2-1; 8 positions match TRBD2. This CDR3 contains 17 residues. Germline V gene data show CDR1 as LGHNA and CDR2 as YSLEER. In DNA form, the CDR3 reads TGCGCCGGCAGCCAAGATGGGCCTAGCGGGTATTACAATGAGCAGTTCTTC. Encoded protein: CAGSQDGPSGYYNEQFF.

V gene TRBV7-2 combines with J gene TRBJ1-3, with D possibly matching TRBD1 (5 bases). The V end lost 3 bases, the J end lost 0 bases, and 12 bases lay between the germline ends. Per the germline V gene, CDR1 is SGHTA and CDR2 is FQGNSA. CDR3 length equals 16 residues. CDR3 in amino acids: CASSFFQGSSGNTIYF. In nucleotides, the CDR3 is TGTGCCAGCAGCTTCTTTCAGGGAAGCTCTGGAAACACCATATATTTT.

There are a few counts of this clonotype. This sequence joins TRBV11-3 and TRBJ2-3, with 7 bases identical to TRBD2. The germline V gene encodes CDR1 SGHNT and CDR2 YENEEA. V lost 4 bases, J lost 6 bases, and 7 bases stayed unmatched. This CDR3 is 14 amino acids long. The DNA of the CDR3 is TGTGCCAGCAGCTCCCGGATTAGCGGGGATACGCAGTATTTT. This encodes CASSSRISGDTQYF.

This chain joins TRBV7-8 and TRBJ2-5; unclear D gene. The CDR3 contains 14 residues. CDR1 is SGHVS, CDR2 FQNEAQ, per germline. Trimming removed 5 bases from V and 5 bases from J, with 15 bases in between. The CDR3 spells CASSGSGAWETQYF. The CDR3 DNA sequence: TGTGCCAGCAGCGGTTCCGGTGCCTGGGAGACCCAGTACTTC.

This clonotype showed up many times. J is TRBJ2-1 and V is TRBV7-2; D not resolved. V lost 3 bases and J lost 9, with 12 bases in between. There are 13 residues in the CDR3. Germline V gene sequence: CDR1 SGHTA, CDR2 FQGNSA. CDR3 nucleotides: TGTGCCAGCAGCTTTCGGAAATCGGGTGAGCAGTTCTTC. Amino acid sequence: CASSFRKSGEQFF.

The rearrangement links TRBV18 to TRBJ1-1, with D maybe TRBD1 (5 bases). The germline gives CDR1 KGHSH, CDR2 LQKENI. This CDR3 has 14 residues. V was cut by 3 bases and J by 3 bases, with 11 bases left in between. This CDR3 is CASSPGGGYTEAFF. CDR3 sequence (DNA): TGTGCCAGCTCACCGGGGGGGGGATACACTGAAGCTTTCTTT.

This clonotype was seen a few times. The chain links TRBV29-1 to TRBJ2-7; D is undetermined. The ends were cut back, 1 base at V and 3 bases at J, with 13 bases in the middle. Germline-derived CDR1 and CDR2 are SQVTM and ANQGSEA. The CDR3 length is 14 residues. CDR3 bases: TGCAGCGTTGAAGGAAGCACAACGAACTACGAGCAGTACTTC. It translates to CSVEGSTTNYEQYF.

This chain connects TRBV5-5 to TRBJ2-7, with unresolved D. The CDR3 covers 13 residues. The V and J ends lost 0 bases and 5 bases respectively, with 9 bases between them. Germline-derived CDR1 and CDR2 are SGHKS and YYEKEE (reference sequence). The CDR3 sequence: CASSLGGRNEQYF. CDR3 DNA: TGTGCCAGCAGCTTGGGAGGACGGAACGAGCAGTACTTC.

This chain connects TRBV12-3 or TRBV12-4 to TRBJ2-5, with TRBD2 as a possible D gene (6 bases). Deletions cut 4 bases from V and 3 bases from J, with 15 bases between. There are 15 residues in the CDR3. Here the CDR3 DNA reads TGTGCCAGCAGTTCTGTGGGAGGCTACAAAGAGACCCAGTACTTC. Its translation: CASSSVGGYKETQYF.

This clonotype has more than one count but fewer than ten. V gene TRBV6-5 combines with J gene TRBJ2-7; the D gene is possibly TRBD1 (6 bases). Germline V gene lookup returns CDR1 MNHEY and CDR2 SVGAGI. The length of the CDR3 is 12 residues. Trimming shortened V by 7 bases and J by 9 bases, and 16 bases separated the two germline ends. The CDR3 nucleotides read TGTGCCAGCAATACACTTACAGGGTTGCAGTACTTC. Its protein product is CASNTLTGLQYF.

This clonotype has a count of ten or more. An end of the junction differs from the germline gene, which may be a read error. The V and J genes are TRBV7-9 and TRBJ2-7; D perhaps matches TRBD1 (6 bases). CDR1 and CDR2 from the germline V gene are SEHNR and FQNEAQ (reference sequence). This CDR3 region has 14 residues. The CDR3 region has the DNA TGTGCCATCAGCCCCCGGACAGAATCCTCGAAGCAGTACTTC. It encodes CAISPRTESSKQYF.

This clonotype was seen many times. V gene TRBV29-1 combines with J gene TRBJ1-5; 8 nucleotides agree with TRBD1. The germline CDR1 and CDR2 sequences are SQVTM and ANQGSEA. This CDR3 is built from 12 residues. Trimming cost V 4 bases and J 5 bases; bases outside gene matches: 1. CDR3 nucleotides: TGCAGCGTTGGACAGGGGTATCAGCCCCAGCATTTT. Its translation: CSVGQGYQPQHF.